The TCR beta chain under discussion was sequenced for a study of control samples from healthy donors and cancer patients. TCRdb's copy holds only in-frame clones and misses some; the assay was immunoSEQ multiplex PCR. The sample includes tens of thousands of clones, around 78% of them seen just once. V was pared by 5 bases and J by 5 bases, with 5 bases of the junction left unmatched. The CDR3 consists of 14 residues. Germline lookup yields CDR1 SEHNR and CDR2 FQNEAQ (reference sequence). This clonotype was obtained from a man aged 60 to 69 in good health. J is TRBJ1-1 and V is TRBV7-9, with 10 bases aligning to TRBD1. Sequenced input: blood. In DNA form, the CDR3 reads TGTGCCAGCAGCGGCGACAGGGGGCTGACTGAAGCTTTCTTT. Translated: CASSGDRGLTEAFF.